A selection of T cell receptor beta chains follows, all from one sample in a study of neurological immune-mediated disorders. A single record per CDR3 protein comes from TCRdb applying MiXCR to the 5' RACE reads. The sample contains 120,000 or so distinct CDR3 sequences, roughly 3.2% of which appear only once. The specimen sequenced was PBMCs. The source is a woman younger than 45 with multiple sclerosis. CDR3s include the opening cysteine and the closing phenylalanine or tryptophan. A D gene is named only where the DNA matches it firmly. Rows give clone size only sometimes, using once, few, many, or a class for an expanded clone.

>TRBV15|.|few|TRBJ1-6
TGTGCCACCAGCAGAGAAAATTCACCCCTCCACTTT
CATSRENSPLHF
>TRBV5-6|.|many|TRBJ2-7
TGTGCCAGCAGCTCCCAGGGCCCCTACGAGCAGTACTTC
CASSSQGPYEQYF
>TRBV5-1|.|many|TRBJ1-2
TGCGCCAGCAGCTTGATGGGGGATGGCTACACCTTC
CASSLMGDGYTF
>TRBV9|.|many|TRBJ2-5
TGTGCCAGCAGCGTAGGCTTGGGGGGACTGAAAGAGACCCAGTACTTC
CASSVGLGGLKETQYF
>TRBV6-6|TRBD1|few|TRBJ2-5
TGTGCCAGCAACCGGGACAGGGTAAAAGAGACCCAGTACTTC
CASNRDRVKETQYF
>TRBV7-2|.|many|TRBJ2-2
TGTGCCAGCAGCTTCCCCGGGACCGCCTCCGGGGAGCTGTTTTTT
CASSFPGTASGELFF
>TRBV11-2|.|many|TRBJ2-1
TGTGCCAGCAGCTTAGGTTCCAACTACAATGAGCAGTTCTTC
CASSLGSNYNEQFF
>TRBV5-1|TRBD2|many|TRBJ2-1
TGCGCCAGCAGCTACCGTCCGACTAGCGGGAGGGCCATTTACAATGAGCAGTTCTTC
CASSYRPTSGRAIYNEQFF
>TRBV6-6|.|many|TRBJ2-2
TGTGCCAGCAGACTCGGGGGCGGCACCGGGGAGCTGTTTTTT
CASRLGGGTGELFF
>TRBV20-1|.|many|TRBJ2-1
TGCAGTGCTAGGCGAGCTGCCAATGAGCAGTTCTTC
CSARRAANEQFF
>TRBV20-1|.|many|TRBJ2-1
TGCAGTTCTTCGTCCAGGGTAAATAATGAGCAGTTCTTC
CSSSSRVNNEQFF
>TRBV5-1|TRBD2|many|TRBJ2-1
TGCGCCAGCAGCTTGGCCGCCCTAGCGGGCTCCTACAATGAGCAGTTCTTC
CASSLAALAGSYNEQFF
>TRBV12-3/TRBV12-4|.|many|TRBJ1-5
TGTGCCAGCACTAACGCCCCAGACGGTAGCAATCAGCCCCAGCATTTT
CASTNAPDGSNQPQHF
>TRBV5-1|TRBD1|many|TRBJ2-7
TGCGCCAGCAGCTGGGACAGGAACTACGAGCAGTACTTC
CASSWDRNYEQYF
>TRBV20-1|TRBD1|many|TRBJ1-6
TGCAGTGCTAGACAGGGGGCGTGGGGAGGTTCACCCCTCCACTTT
CSARQGAWGGSPLHF
>TRBV10-3|TRBD2|many|TRBJ2-7
TGTGCCATCAGTGAGAAGGGACTAGCGGGGGCCCTGCGAAACGAGCAGTACTTC
CAISEKGLAGALRNEQYF
>TRBV12-3/TRBV12-4|.|many|TRBJ2-1
TGTGCCAGCAGTTTCGGCGGTAACGGTCGAAATGAGCAGTTCTTC
CASSFGGNGRNEQFF
>TRBV28|.|many|TRBJ1-5
TGTGCCAGCAGTCCGCAGGCGGGCTTGGGTCTTGGCAATCAGCCCCAGCATTTT
CASSPQAGLGLGNQPQHF
>TRBV7-2|TRBD2|many|TRBJ2-1
TGTGCCAGCAGCCTACTAGCGGGGGGGCTCGGGAATGAGCAGTTCTTC
CASSLLAGGLGNEQFF
>TRBV12-3/TRBV12-4|.|many|TRBJ2-3
TGTGCCAGCAGTTTAAGAGCGGAGAGCACAGATACGCAGTATTTT
CASSLRAESTDTQYF
>TRBV6-5|.|many|TRBJ1-1
TGTGCCAGCAGTTATAAGATCGAAGCAGGGCGGTCGAACACTGAAGCTTTCTTT
CASSYKIEAGRSNTEAFF
>TRBV7-8|TRBD1|many|TRBJ2-7
TGTGCCAGCAGCCCACAAAGGGACAGGGAATCGTACTTC
CASSPQRDRESYF
>TRBV5-1|.|.|TRBJ2-1
TGCGCCAGCAGCGGAGGGACAGCTTACAATGAGCAGTTCTTC
CASSGGTAYNEQFF
>TRBV20-1|TRBD1|many|TRBJ1-5
TGCAGTGCTAGACGACAGGGGGGTCAGCCCCAGCATTTT
CSARRQGGQPQHF
>TRBV4-3|.|many|TRBJ2-2
TGCGCCAGCAGGAGAAACGGGAACACCGGGGAGCTGTTTTTT
CASRRNGNTGELFF
>TRBV12-3/TRBV12-4|.|many|TRBJ2-3
TGTGCCAGCAAGGAGCGGGCAGATACGCAGTATTTT
CASKERADTQYF
>TRBV12-3/TRBV12-4|TRBD1|many|TRBJ1-5
TGTGCCAGCAGAGGACAGGGGAACGGCCAGCCCCAGCATTTT
CASRGQGNGQPQHF
>TRBV5-1|TRBD2|.|TRBJ2-1
TGCGCCAGCAGCCTACACCGGGAGGGAGGGTTCAATGAGCAGTTCTTC
CASSLHREGGFNEQFF